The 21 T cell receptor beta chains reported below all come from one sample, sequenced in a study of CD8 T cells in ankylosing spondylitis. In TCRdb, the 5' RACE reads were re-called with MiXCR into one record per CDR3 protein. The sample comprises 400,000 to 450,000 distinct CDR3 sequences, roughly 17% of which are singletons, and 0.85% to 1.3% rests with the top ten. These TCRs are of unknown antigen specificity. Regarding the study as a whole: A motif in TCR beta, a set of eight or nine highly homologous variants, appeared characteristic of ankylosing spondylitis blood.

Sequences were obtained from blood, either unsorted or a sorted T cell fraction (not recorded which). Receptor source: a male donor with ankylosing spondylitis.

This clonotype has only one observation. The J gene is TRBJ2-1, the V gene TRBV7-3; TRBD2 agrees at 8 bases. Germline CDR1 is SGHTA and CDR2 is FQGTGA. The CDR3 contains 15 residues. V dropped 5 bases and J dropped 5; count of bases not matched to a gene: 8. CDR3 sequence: CASSPVVAGNNEQFF. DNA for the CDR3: TGTGCCAGCAGCCCCGTAGTAGCGGGAAACAATGAGCAGTTCTTC.

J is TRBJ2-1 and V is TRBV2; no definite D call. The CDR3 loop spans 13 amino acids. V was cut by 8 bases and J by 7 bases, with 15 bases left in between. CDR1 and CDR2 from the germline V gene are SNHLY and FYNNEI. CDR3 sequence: CASLSDGANEQFF. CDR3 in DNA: TGTGCCAGCCTCAGTGACGGCGCTAATGAGCAGTTCTTC. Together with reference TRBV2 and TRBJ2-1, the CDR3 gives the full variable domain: EPEVTQTPSHQVTQMGQEVILRCVPISNHLYFYWYRQILGQKVEFLVSFYNNEISEKSEIFDDQFSVERPDGSNFTLKIRSTKLEDSAMYFCASLSDGANEQFFGPGTRLTVL.

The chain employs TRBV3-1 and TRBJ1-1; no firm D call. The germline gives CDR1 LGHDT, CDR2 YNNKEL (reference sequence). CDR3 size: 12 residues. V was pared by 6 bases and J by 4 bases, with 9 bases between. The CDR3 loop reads CASRSFGTEAFF. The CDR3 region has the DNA TGTGCCAGCAGATCTTTCGGCACTGAAGCTTTCTTT.

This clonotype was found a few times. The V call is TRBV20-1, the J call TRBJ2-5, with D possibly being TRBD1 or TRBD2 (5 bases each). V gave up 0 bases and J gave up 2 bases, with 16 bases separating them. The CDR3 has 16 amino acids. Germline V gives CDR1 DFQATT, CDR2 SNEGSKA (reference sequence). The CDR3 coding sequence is TGCAGTGCTAGAGATCCTGGGGGAGCTGATCAAGAGACCCAGTACTTC. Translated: CSARDPGGADQETQYF.

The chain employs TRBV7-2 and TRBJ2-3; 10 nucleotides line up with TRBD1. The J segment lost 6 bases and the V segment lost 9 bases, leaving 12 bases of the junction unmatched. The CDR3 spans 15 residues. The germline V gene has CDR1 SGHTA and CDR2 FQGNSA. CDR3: CASTPGQGRRDTQYF. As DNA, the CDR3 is TGTGCCAGTACCCCGGGACAGGGGAGGCGGGATACGCAGTATTTT.

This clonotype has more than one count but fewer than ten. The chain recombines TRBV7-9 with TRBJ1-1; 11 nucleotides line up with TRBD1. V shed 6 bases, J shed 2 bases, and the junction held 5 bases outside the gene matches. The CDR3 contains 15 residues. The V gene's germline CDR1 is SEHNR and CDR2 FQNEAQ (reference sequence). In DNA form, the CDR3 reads TGTGCCAGCAGGGGGGGGACAGGGGGTAACACTGAAGCTTTCTTT. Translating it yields CASRGGTGGNTEAFF.

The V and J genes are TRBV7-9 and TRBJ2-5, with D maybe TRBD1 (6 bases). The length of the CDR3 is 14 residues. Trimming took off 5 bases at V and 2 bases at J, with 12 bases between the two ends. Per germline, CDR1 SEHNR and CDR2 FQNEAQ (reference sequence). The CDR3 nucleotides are TGTGCCAGCAGCAACCAGGGGAATCAAGAGACCCAGTACTTC. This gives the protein CASSNQGNQETQYF.

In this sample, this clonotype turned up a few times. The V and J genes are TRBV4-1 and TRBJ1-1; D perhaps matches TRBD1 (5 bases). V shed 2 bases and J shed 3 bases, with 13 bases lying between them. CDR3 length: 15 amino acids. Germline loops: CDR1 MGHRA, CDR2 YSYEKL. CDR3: CASSQIGAGHTEAFF. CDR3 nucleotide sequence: TGCGCCAGCAGCCAAATAGGGGCAGGGCACACTGAAGCTTTCTTT.

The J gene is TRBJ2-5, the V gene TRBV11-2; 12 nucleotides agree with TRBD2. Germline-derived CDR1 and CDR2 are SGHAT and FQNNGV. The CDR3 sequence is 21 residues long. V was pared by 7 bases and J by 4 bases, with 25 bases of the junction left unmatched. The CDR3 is CASTTVLLAGGPRLGRETQYF. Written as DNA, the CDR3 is TGTGCCAGCACCACCGTCCTGCTAGCGGGGGGGCCGCGGCTTGGTAGAGAGACCCAGTACTTC.

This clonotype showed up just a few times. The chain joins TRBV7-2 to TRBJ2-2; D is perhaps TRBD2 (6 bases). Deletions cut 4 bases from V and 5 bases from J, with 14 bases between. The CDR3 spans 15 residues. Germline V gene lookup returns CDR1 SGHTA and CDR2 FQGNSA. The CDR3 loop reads CASSSLRGGTGELFF. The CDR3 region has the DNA TGTGCCAGCAGCTCTCTAAGGGGAGGAACCGGGGAGCTGTTTTTT.

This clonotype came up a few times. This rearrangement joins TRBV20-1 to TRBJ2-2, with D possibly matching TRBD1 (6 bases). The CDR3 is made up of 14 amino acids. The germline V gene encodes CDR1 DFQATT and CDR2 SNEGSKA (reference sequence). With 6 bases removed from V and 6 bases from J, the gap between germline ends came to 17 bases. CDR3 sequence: CSANRAGVPGELFF. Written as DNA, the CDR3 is TGCAGTGCCAACAGGGCCGGGGTCCCCGGGGAGCTGTTTTTT.

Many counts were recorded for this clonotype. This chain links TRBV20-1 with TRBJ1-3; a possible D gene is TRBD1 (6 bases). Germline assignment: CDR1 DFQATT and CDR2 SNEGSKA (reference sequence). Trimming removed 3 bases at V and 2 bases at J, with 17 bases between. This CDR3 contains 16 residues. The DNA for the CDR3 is TGCAGTGCTAGCCCCCCTACGGGGGGCGCTGGAAACACCATATATTTT. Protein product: CSASPPTGGAGNTIYF.

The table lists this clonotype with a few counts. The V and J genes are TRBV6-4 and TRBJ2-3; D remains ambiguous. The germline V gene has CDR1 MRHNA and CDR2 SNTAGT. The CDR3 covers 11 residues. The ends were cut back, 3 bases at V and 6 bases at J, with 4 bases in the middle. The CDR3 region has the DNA TGTGCCAGCAGTGAAGGGGATACGCAGTATTTT. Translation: CASSEGDTQYF.

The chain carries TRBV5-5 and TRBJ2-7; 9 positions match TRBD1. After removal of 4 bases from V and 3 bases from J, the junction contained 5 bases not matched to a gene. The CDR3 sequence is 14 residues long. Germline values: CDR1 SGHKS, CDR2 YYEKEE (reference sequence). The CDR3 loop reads CASSAGQGFYEQYF. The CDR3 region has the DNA TGTGCCAGCAGCGCGGGACAGGGATTCTACGAGCAGTACTTC.

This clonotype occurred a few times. In DNA, the CDR3 is TGTGCCAGCAGCCTTATACCGGGTGGCAGTAATTCACCCCTCCACTTT. Translating it yields CASSLIPGGSNSPLHF. This sequence joins TRBV5-5 and TRBJ1-6, with no clear D. The CDR3 spans 16 residues. Germline values: CDR1 SGHKS, CDR2 YYEKEE (reference sequence). Deletions cut 4 bases from V and 6 bases from J, with 17 bases between.

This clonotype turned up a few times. CDR3: CASSLSGTGSSGNTIYF. The CDR3 DNA reads as TGTGCCAGCAGCTTGTCGGGAACGGGGAGCTCTGGAAACACCATATATTTT. The gene calls are TRBV5-6 and TRBJ1-3; D gene ambiguous. CDR3 length: 17 amino acids. Germline V gene sequence: CDR1 SGHDT, CDR2 YYEEEE. V was trimmed by 1 base and J by 0 bases, leaving 14 bases between them.

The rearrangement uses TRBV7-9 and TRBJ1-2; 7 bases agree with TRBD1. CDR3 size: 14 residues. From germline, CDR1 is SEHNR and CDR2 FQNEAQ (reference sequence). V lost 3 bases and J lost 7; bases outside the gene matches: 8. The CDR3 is CASSFSRQGGGYTF. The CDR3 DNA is TGTGCCAGCAGCTTTAGCAGACAGGGTGGTGGCTACACCTTC.

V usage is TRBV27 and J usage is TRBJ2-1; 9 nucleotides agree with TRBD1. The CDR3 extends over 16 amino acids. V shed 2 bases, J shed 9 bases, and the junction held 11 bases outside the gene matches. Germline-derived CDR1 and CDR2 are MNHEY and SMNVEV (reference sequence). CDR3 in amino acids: CASSLLGTGKLGEQFF. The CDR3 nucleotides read TGTGCCAGCAGTTTACTAGGGACAGGGAAACTTGGTGAGCAGTTCTTC.

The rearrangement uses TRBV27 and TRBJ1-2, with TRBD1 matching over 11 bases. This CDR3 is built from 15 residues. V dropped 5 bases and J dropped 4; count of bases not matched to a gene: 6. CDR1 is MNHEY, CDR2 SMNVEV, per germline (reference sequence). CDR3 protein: CASSGAGTGGYGYTF. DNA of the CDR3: TGTGCCAGCAGTGGGGCTGGGACAGGGGGCTATGGCTACACCTTC.

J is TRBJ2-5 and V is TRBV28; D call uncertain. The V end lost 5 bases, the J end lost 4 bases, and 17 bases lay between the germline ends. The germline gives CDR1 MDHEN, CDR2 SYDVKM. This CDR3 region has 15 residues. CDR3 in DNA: TGTGCCAGCAGTATATTCGACGGCGGATCAGAGACCCAGTACTTC. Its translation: CASSIFDGGSETQYF.

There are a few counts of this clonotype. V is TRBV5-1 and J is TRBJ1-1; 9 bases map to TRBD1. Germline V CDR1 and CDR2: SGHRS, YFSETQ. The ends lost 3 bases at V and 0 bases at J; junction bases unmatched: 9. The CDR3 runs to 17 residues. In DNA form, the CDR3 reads TGCGCCAGCAGCTCGGGACAGGGCATCGGGTTGAACACTGAAGCTTTCTTT. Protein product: CASSSGQGIGLNTEAFF.